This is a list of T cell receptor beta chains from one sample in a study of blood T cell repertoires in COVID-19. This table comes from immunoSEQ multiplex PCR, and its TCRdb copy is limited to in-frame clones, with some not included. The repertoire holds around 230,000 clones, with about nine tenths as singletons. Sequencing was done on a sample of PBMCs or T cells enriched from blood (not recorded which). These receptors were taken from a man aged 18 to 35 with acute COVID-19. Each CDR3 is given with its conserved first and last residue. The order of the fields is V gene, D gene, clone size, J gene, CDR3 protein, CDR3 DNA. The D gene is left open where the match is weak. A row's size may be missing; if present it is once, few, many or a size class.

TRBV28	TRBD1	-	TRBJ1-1	CASSSRDRGPRYTEAFF	TGTGCCAGCAGTTCGAGGGACAGGGGTCCGCGGTACACTGAAGCTTTCTTT
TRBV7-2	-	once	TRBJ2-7	CASSLDIKYEQYF	TGTGCCAGCAGCTTAGACATAAAGTACGAGCAGTACTTC
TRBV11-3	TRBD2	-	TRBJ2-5	CASSSLSGTARETQYF	TGTGCCAGCAGCTCGCTTAGCGGGACCGCCCGGGAGACCCAGTACTTC
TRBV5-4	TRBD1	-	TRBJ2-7	CASRFDRVSSYEQYF	TGTGCCAGCAGGTTTGACAGGGTGAGCTCCTACGAGCAGTACTTC
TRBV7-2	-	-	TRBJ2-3	CASSTTPREYTDTQYF	TGTGCCAGCAGTACCACCCCCCGGGAGTACACAGATACGCAGTATTTT
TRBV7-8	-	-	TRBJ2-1	CASSLVPQSDYNEQFF	TGTGCCAGCAGCTTAGTCCCACAGTCGGACTACAATGAGCAGTTCTTC
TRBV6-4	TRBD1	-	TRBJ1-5	CASPEGAGHQPQHF	TGTGCCAGCCCCGAGGGGGCTGGGCACCAGCCCCAGCATTTT
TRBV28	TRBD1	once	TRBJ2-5	CASSPGPDREETQYF	TGTGCCAGCAGTCCCGGCCCGGACAGGGAGGAGACCCAGTACTTC
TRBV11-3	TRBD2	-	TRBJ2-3	CASSSSTSGRDPDTQYF	TGTGCCAGCAGCTCGTCGACTAGCGGGAGGGACCCAGATACGCAGTATTTT
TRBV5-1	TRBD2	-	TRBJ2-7	CASSFQRESYEQYF	TGCGCCAGCAGCTTCCAGCGGGAGTCCTACGAGCAGTACTTC
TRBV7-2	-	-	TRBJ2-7	CASSSPGYEQYF	TGTGCCAGCAGCTCCCCAGGCTACGAGCAGTACTTC
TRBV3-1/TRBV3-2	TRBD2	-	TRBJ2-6	CASSPGLAGFSGANVLTF	TGTGCCAGCAGCCCGGGACTAGCGGGGTTCTCTGGGGCCAACGTCCTGACTTTC
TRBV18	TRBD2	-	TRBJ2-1	CASSSPLSGIEQFF	TGTGCCAGCTCATCCCCCCTTAGCGGGATTGAGCAGTTCTTC
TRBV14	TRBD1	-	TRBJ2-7	CASSLLDRAYEQYF	TGTGCCAGCAGCCTACTAGACAGGGCTTACGAGCAGTACTTC
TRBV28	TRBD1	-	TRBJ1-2	CASEGQGDGYTF	TGTGCCAGCGAAGGACAGGGAGATGGCTACACCTTC
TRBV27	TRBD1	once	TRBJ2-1	CASIGQSGTGVVGEQFF	TGTGCCAGCATTGGGCAGAGTGGGACAGGGGTGGTGGGGGAGCAGTTCTTC
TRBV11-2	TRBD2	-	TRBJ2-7	CASTLELAGGYEQYF	TGTGCCAGCACCCTTGAGCTAGCGGGCGGGTACGAGCAGTACTTC
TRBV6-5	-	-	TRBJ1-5	CASSYDGRGGQPQHF	TGTGCCAGCAGTTACGACGGCAGGGGCGGTCAGCCCCAGCATTTT
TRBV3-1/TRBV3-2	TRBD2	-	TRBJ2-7	CASSQDFWTSGRASNEQYF	TGTGCCAGCAGCCAAGACTTTTGGACTAGCGGGAGGGCCAGCAACGAGCAGTACTTC
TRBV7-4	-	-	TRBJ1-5	CASSKGEVQPQHF	TGTGCCAGCAGCAAGGGGGAAGTTCAGCCCCAGCATTTT
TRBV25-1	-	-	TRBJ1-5	CASSPPDQPQHF	TGTGCCAGCAGTCCTCCGGATCAGCCCCAGCATTTT
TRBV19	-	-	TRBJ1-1	CASSIAGQESTEAFF	TGTGCCAGTAGTATTGCAGGACAAGAGAGCACTGAAGCTTTCTTT
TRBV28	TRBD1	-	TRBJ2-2	CASSEDRKTGELFF	TGTGCCAGCAGTGAGGACAGGAAGACCGGGGAGCTGTTTTTT
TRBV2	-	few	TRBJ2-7	CASSVGRAKDYEQYF	TGTGCCAGCAGTGTAGGCAGGGCGAAGGACTACGAGCAGTACTTC
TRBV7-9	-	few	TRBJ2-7	CASSQASTREQYF	TGTGCCAGCAGCCAAGCCTCTACTCGCGAGCAGTACTTC
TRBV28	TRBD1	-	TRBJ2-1	CASSGQGADNEQFF	TGTGCCAGCAGTGGACAGGGGGCGGACAATGAGCAGTTCTTC
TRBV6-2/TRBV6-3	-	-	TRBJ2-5	CASSYPWDKEETQYF	TGTGCCAGCAGTTACCCATGGGACAAGGAAGAGACCCAGTACTTC
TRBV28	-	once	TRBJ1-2	CASSLYRGGDYGYTF	TGTGCCAGCAGTTTATACCGGGGCGGGGACTATGGCTACACCTTC
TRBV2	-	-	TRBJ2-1	CASSEGLVSYNEQFF	TGTGCCAGCAGTGAAGGGCTAGTGAGCTACAATGAGCAGTTCTTC
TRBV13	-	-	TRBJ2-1	CASRAGGSDRSYNEQFF	TGTGCCAGCAGGGCGGGGGGCTCGGACAGGTCCTACAATGAGCAGTTCTTC
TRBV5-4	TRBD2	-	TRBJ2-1	CASRPLAGDHNEQFF	TGTGCCAGCAGGCCTCTAGCGGGAGACCACAATGAGCAGTTCTTC
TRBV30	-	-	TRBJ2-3	CAWREFGQSTDTQYF	TGTGCCTGGAGAGAATTCGGACAGTCCACAGATACGCAGTATTTT
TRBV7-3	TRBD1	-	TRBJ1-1	CASSQNRGQSFF	TGTGCCAGCAGCCAGAACAGGGGGCAGTCTTTCTTT
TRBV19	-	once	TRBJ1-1	CASSMAGTLTEAFF	TGTGCCAGTAGTATGGCGGGTACCCTAACTGAAGCTTTCTTT
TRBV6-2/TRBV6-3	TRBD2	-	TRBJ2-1	CASSPGTSGFNEQFF	TGTGCCAGCAGTCCCGGGACTAGCGGGTTCAATGAGCAGTTCTTC
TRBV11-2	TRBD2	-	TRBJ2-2	CASSLAGGGTGELFF	TGTGCCAGCAGCTTAGCGGGAGGTGGGACCGGGGAGCTGTTTTTT
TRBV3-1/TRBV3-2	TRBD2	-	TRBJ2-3	CASSQETGASGSPTDTQYF	TGTGCCAGCAGCCAAGAAACAGGCGCTAGCGGGAGCCCCACAGATACGCAGTATTTT
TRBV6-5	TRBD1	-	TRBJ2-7	CASTRDRGLGYEQYF	TGTGCCAGCACCCGAGACAGGGGGCTTGGCTACGAGCAGTACTTC
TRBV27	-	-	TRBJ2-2	CATQIGANTGELFF	TGTGCCACCCAGATCGGAGCGAACACCGGGGAGCTGTTTTTT
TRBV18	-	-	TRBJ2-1	CASSPRGSGAGNEQFF	TGTGCCAGCTCACCACGAGGGTCGGGAGCAGGGAATGAGCAGTTCTTC
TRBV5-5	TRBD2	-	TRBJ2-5	CASSPTPGAAAGGETQYF	TGTGCCAGCAGCCCAACACCGGGGGCGGCCGCGGGAGGCGAGACCCAGTACTTC
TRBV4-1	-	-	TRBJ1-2	CASSLETGINYGYTF	TGCGCCAGCAGCCTAGAGACAGGTATTAACTATGGCTACACCTTC
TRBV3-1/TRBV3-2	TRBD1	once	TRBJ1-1	CASSQDGFRGSTGRNTEAFF	TGTGCCAGCAGCCAAGATGGGTTTAGGGGATCGACAGGGAGGAACACTGAAGCTTTCTTT
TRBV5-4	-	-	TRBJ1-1	CASSPQGGEAFF	TGTGCCAGCAGCCCACAGGGTGGTGAAGCTTTCTTT
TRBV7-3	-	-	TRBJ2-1	CASSLSRSPYNEQFF	TGTGCCAGCAGCTTATCCAGGTCCCCCTACAATGAGCAGTTCTTC
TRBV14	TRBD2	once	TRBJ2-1	CASSLAGPVNEQFF	TGTGCCAGCAGCCTAGCGGGACCGGTCAATGAGCAGTTCTTC
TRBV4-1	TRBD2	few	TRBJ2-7	CASSQLAGVLTYYEQYF	TGCGCCAGCAGCCAACTAGCGGGGGTACTGACCTACTACGAGCAGTACTTC
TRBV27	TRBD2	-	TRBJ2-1	CASCPGTSDNEQFF	TGTGCCTCATGTCCCGGGACTAGCGACAATGAGCAGTTCTTC
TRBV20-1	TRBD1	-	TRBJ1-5	CSATDRVENQPQHF	TGCAGTGCTACTGACAGGGTGGAAAATCAGCCCCAGCATTTT
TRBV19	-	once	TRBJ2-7	CASSIGVKGNYEQYF	TGTGCCAGTAGTATCGGAGTTAAGGGGAACTACGAGCAGTACTTC
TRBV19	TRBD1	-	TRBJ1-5	CATDTDRGPSSNQPQHF	TGTGCCACTGATACTGACAGGGGGCCATCTAGCAATCAGCCCCAGCATTTT